The 6 T cell receptor beta chains below come from one sample, sequenced in a study of T cells in Graves' hyperthyroidism and ophthalmopathy. Template material for amplifying TCR beta CDR3 regions consisted of RNA transcripts. Using the HTBI primer set, a first-round RT-PCR was run on the TCR CDR3. TCRdb redid the calling of the multiplex PCR reads with MiXCR, one entry per CDR3 protein. The repertoire holds about 600,000 distinct CDR3 sequences, with approximately 15% as singletons. Sequencing was done on a sample of blood. The origin of the receptors is a woman in her thirties or forties with Graves' ophthalmopathy.

The gene calls are TRBV5-1 and TRBJ2-5, with no clear D. The CDR3 consists of 15 residues. Per germline, CDR1 SGHRS and CDR2 YFSETQ. V lost 3 bases to trimming and J lost 5 bases, with 17 bases between them. As DNA, the CDR3 is TGCGCCAGCAGCTCCGCCAATAAGGGCCCCGAGACCCAGTACTTC. This sequence encodes CASSSANKGPETQYF.

This clonotype was observed a handful of times. V gene TRBV12-3 or TRBV12-4 combines with J gene TRBJ2-7; no firm D call. The CDR3 has 13 amino acids. V was pared by 5 bases and J by 2 bases, with 10 bases between. The CDR3: CASSPYRAYEQYF. The CDR3 DNA sequence: TGTGCCAGCAGTCCTTATCGGGCCTACGAGCAGTACTTC.

This clonotype was found a few times. The chain joins TRBV9 to TRBJ1-2, with TRBD1 matching over 7 bases. Germline lookup yields CDR1 SGDLS and CDR2 YYNGEE. V was clipped by 2 bases and J by 5 bases; unmatched bases: 9. The CDR3 runs to 15 residues. In DNA, the CDR3 is TGTGCCAGCAGCGTGGCAGACAGGGTGGAATATGGCTACACCTTC. It translates to CASSVADRVEYGYTF. Supplemented by reference TRBV9 and TRBJ1-2, the full variable domain reads DSGVTQTPKHLITATGQRVTLRCSPRSGDLSVYWYQQSLDQGLQFLIQYYNGEERAKGNILERFSAQQFPDLHSELNLSSLELGDSALYFCASSVADRVEYGYTFGSGTRLTVV.

About this clonotype: This clone may be a read error of a much larger clone one base away. The rearrangement links TRBV11-2 to TRBJ2-3; possibly TRBD2 for D (6 bases). The CDR3 is 15 residues long. Germline assignment: CDR1 SGHAT and CDR2 FQNNGV. DNA for the CDR3: TGTGCCAGCAGCCCCGGAGGGGCCCGCACAGGTACGCAGTATTTT. Translating it yields CASSPGGARTGTQYF.

On this clonotype: A clone one base away is much larger, so this may be a read error. This chain uses TRBV6-2 or TRBV6-3 with TRBJ1-2; unclear D gene. This CDR3 has 14 residues. CDR1 is MNHEY and CDR2 is SVGEGT in the germline V gene. CDR3 sequence reads: CASSYRRQAYGCTF. The CDR3 nucleotides read TGTGCCAGCAGTTACCGGAGGCAGGCCTATGGCTGCACCTTC.

This clonotype was seen only a few times. V usage is TRBV9 and J usage is TRBJ1-1, with D maybe TRBD1 (5 bases). CDR3 size: 16 residues. The germline V gene has CDR1 SGDLS and CDR2 YYNGEE. V was cut by 1 base and J by 3 bases, with 16 bases left in between. CDR3 in DNA: TGTGCCAGCAGCGTACCCCCTAGAGGGGTGGACACTGAAGCTTTCTTT. It is translated as CASSVPPRGVDTEAFF.